This entry lists 21 T cell receptor beta chains sequenced from one sample in a study of shared clonotypes between healthy human individuals. Using immunoSEQ multiplex PCR, the repertoire was profiled, and TCRdb retains in-frame clones only, with some absent. Found here are around 1.1 million clones, 70% to 80% of them singletons; the top ten hold more than 0.85%. The sample taken for sequencing was memory CD4+ T cells from PBMCs. Regarding subset: CD45RA-negative fraction. These receptors all come from a young man in good health. Some clones in this sample may be carry-over from other donors' samples.

The chain couples TRBV28 to TRBJ2-7; 16 bases line up with TRBD2. This CDR3 comprises 15 residues. The ends lost 5 bases at V and 5 bases at J; junction bases unmatched: 3. The germline gives CDR1 MDHEN, CDR2 SYDVKM. In DNA, the CDR3 is TGTGCCAGCAGTCCCGGGACTAGCGGGAGGGACGAGCAGTACTTC. Translated, it gives CASSPGTSGRDEQYF.

The chain is built from TRBV6-1 and TRBJ2-3; 8 positions agree with TRBD1. With 6 bases clipped from V and 0 bases from J, the junction kept 2 bases outside the gene matches. The CDR3 covers 14 residues. Germline V lookup: CDR1 MNHNS, CDR2 SASEGT. For the CDR3, the DNA is TGTGCCAGCAGCAGGGGGCCTAGCACAGATACGCAGTATTTT. Protein sequence: CASSRGPSTDTQYF.

The chain has TRBV2 and TRBJ1-2; 7 nucleotides align to TRBD1. Germline V lookup: CDR1 SNHLY, CDR2 FYNNEI. There are 14 residues in the CDR3. The V gene end was trimmed by 6 bases and the J gene end by 8 bases; junction bases not matched to a gene: 12. CDR3 nucleotides: TGTGCCAGCAGCCTGGGGAGGGGGCTCGGAGGCTACACCTTC. Protein sequence: CASSLGRGLGGYTF. The full variable domain, in which reference TRBV2 and TRBJ1-2 provide the parts outside the CDR3, is EPEVTQTPSHQVTQMGQEVILRCVPISNHLYFYWYRQILGQKVEFLVSFYNNEISEKSEIFDDQFSVERPDGSNFTLKIRSTKLEDSAMYFCASSLGRGLGGYTFGSGTRLTVV.

With regard to this clone: At the DNA level, this CDR3 is encoded by other sequences in the same sample as well. This chain links TRBV5-1 with TRBJ2-3; TRBD1 is a possible D gene (5 bases). Germline V gene lookup returns CDR1 SGHRS and CDR2 YFSETQ. This CDR3 contains 15 residues. Trimming removed 0 bases from V and 4 bases from J, with 12 bases in between. CDR3 nucleotide sequence: TGCGCCAGCAGCTTGGAGGGTCAGGGTGCAGATACGCAGTATTTT. Protein product: CASSLEGQGADTQYF.

Regarding this clone: Only one base separates this from a far larger clonotype, so it likely reflects a read error. This sequence joins TRBV10-3 and TRBJ2-7, with D hard to call. Germline CDR1 reads ENHRY; CDR2 reads SYGVKD. The CDR3 is made up of 11 amino acids. The CDR3: CAISSSCEQYF. The CDR3 DNA reads as TGTGCCATCAGCAGCTCCTGCGAGCAGTACTTC.

This clone was seen more than once but under ten times. CDR3 DNA: TGTGCCAGCAGCTACAGGGGAATGGGAGAAAAACTGTTTTTT. This codes for CASSYRGMGEKLFF. This chain uses TRBV7-9 with TRBJ1-4; 7 bases map to TRBD1. The CDR3 has 14 residues. Germline values: CDR1 SEHNR, CDR2 FQNEAQ (reference sequence). The V segment lost 4 bases and the J segment 8 bases; nucleotides outside the gene matches: 7.

V usage is TRBV2 and J usage is TRBJ2-7; possible D gene TRBD2, 5 bases. In germline, CDR1 is SNHLY, CDR2 FYNNEI. The CDR3 spans 11 residues. The V end was cut by 8 bases, the J end by 3 bases, with 8 bases between. CDR3 in amino acids: CASRGFYEQYF. Written as DNA, the CDR3 is TGTGCCAGCCGGGGATTCTACGAGCAGTACTTC. The full variable domain, completed using reference TRBV2 and TRBJ2-7, is EPEVTQTPSHQVTQMGQEVILRCVPISNHLYFYWYRQILGQKVEFLVSFYNNEISEKSEIFDDQFSVERPDGSNFTLKIRSTKLEDSAMYFCASRGFYEQYFGPGTRLTVT.

The gene calls are TRBV5-4 and TRBJ2-6, with D unclear. Trimming cost V 4 bases and J 1 base, with 9 bases left between them. This CDR3 spans 15 amino acids. CDR1 SGHNT and CDR2 YYREEE come from the germline V gene (reference sequence). The CDR3 loop is CASSPVASGANVLTF. The CDR3, as DNA: TGTGCCAGCAGCCCAGTTGCATCTGGGGCCAACGTCCTGACTTTC.

The chain joins TRBV28 to TRBJ1-2; 7 bases line up with TRBD1. The junction had 18 bases not matched to a gene; V was cut back by 4 bases and J by 4 bases. The CDR3 length is 18 residues. Germline V gene lookup returns CDR1 MDHEN and CDR2 SYDVKM. Written as DNA, the CDR3 is TGTGCCAGCAGTTCTATGACTCCCGGACAGGCCGGGAGCTATGGCTACACCTTC. This codes for CASSSMTPGQAGSYGYTF.

The chain links TRBV27 to TRBJ1-2, with unresolved D. This CDR3 has 14 amino acids. The V end lost 5 bases, the J end lost 1 base, and 11 bases lay between the germline ends. Per the germline V gene, CDR1 is MNHEY and CDR2 is SMNVEV (reference sequence). The CDR3 DNA follows: TGTGCCAGCAGTATGGACGGCTATAACTATGGCTACACCTTC. This translates into CASSMDGYNYGYTF.

This chain links TRBV4-2 with TRBJ2-1, with TRBD2 matching over 8 bases. J lost 6 bases, V lost 0 bases, and 10 bases had no gene match. Germline CDR1 LGHNA, CDR2 YNFKEQ. The CDR3 runs 17 residues. The CDR3 bases are TGTGCCAGCAGCCAAGATGTTGTTAGCGGGACGTTCAATGAGCAGTTCTTC. Amino acids: CASSQDVVSGTFNEQFF.

The rearrangement joins TRBV4-1 to TRBJ1-1; TRBD1 matches at 7 bases. The CDR3 totals 12 residues. Trimming took 2 bases from V and 7 from J; bases not matched to a gene: 1. The germline gives CDR1 MGHRA, CDR2 YSYEKL. The CDR3 region has the DNA TGCGCCAGCAGCCAATACAGGGGTGAAGCTTTCTTT. It yields the protein CASSQYRGEAFF.

CDR3 sequence reads: CASRSRVNEQYF. For the CDR3, the DNA is TGTGCCAGCAGAAGCCGAGTCAACGAGCAGTACTTC. This chain joins TRBV6-1 and TRBJ2-7; D is unclear. There are 12 residues in the CDR3. The V end was cut by 6 bases, the J end by 5 bases, with 11 bases between. In germline, CDR1 is MNHNS, CDR2 SASEGT.

V is TRBV7-8 and J is TRBJ1-3, with 7 nucleotides matching TRBD1. There are 15 residues in the CDR3. Losses at the gene ends were 4 bases for V and 2 bases for J; bases not matched to a gene: 5. Germline V gene sequence: CDR1 SGHVS, CDR2 FQNEAQ. CDR3 sequence (DNA): TGTGCCAGCAGCTCGGGACAGACGCCTGGAAACACCATATATTTT. Translation: CASSSGQTPGNTIYF.

The chain links TRBV30 to TRBJ1-2; D may be TRBD1 (5 bases). This CDR3 is built from 14 residues. The germline V and J ends were trimmed by 1 base and 3 bases, with 12 bases remaining between them. CDR1 is GTSNPN, CDR2 SVGIG, per germline (reference sequence). CDR3 sequence: CAWSGGTGYYGYTF. As DNA, the CDR3 is TGTGCCTGGAGTGGGGGGACGGGGTACTATGGCTACACCTTC. The full variable domain, its missing parts supplied by reference TRBV30 and TRBJ1-2, is SQTIHQWPATLVQPVGSPLSLECTVEGTSNPNLYWYRQAAGRGLQLLFYSVGIGQISSEVPQNLSASRPQDRQFILSSKKLLLSDSGFYLCAWSGGTGYYGYTFGSGTRLTVV.

In this sample, this clone turned up a few times. The rearrangement joins TRBV9 to TRBJ1-1; TRBD1 matches at 8 bases. J lost 0 bases, V lost 2 bases, and 3 bases had no gene match. Germline V gene sequence: CDR1 SGDLS, CDR2 YYNGEE. The CDR3 is made up of 15 amino acids. CDR3 DNA sequence: TGTGCCAGCAGCGTCCAGGGGGCGTTGAACACTGAAGCTTTCTTT. Translated, it gives CASSVQGALNTEAFF.

This clone was counted once. The chain combines TRBV7-2 with TRBJ1-2; 9 bases map to TRBD1. Germline V CDR1 and CDR2: SGHTA, FQGNSA. The trim removed 5 bases at V and 8 bases at J, leaving 9 bases unmatched. The length of the CDR3 is 14 residues. The CDR3 DNA reads TGTGCCAGCAGCGCCGGGACAGGGTATAGGGGCTACACCTTC. Encoded protein: CASSAGTGYRGYTF.

The chain links TRBV6-6 to TRBJ1-2, with D uncertain. The CDR3 runs to 14 residues. V dropped 7 bases and J dropped 2 bases, with 14 bases sitting between them. Germline lookup yields CDR1 MNHNY and CDR2 SVGAGI (reference sequence). The CDR3 sequence: CASNLPGPNYGYTF. The CDR3 DNA sequence: TGTGCCAGCAACCTCCCCGGGCCCAACTATGGCTACACCTTC.

V and J are TRBV11-2 and TRBJ1-2, with TRBD1 matching over 7 bases. Germline V lookup: CDR1 SGHAT, CDR2 FQNNGV. V dropped 5 bases and J dropped 4; count of bases not matched to a gene: 10. The length of the CDR3 is 15 residues. CDR3 protein: CASSQGGDKGYGYTF. The CDR3 DNA reads as TGTGCCAGCAGCCAGGGGGGGGACAAGGGCTATGGCTACACCTTC.

V and J are TRBV9 and TRBJ2-3; TRBD2 matches 7 bases. CDR3 size: 16 residues. Germline loops: CDR1 SGDLS, CDR2 YYNGEE. The V and J ends lost 6 bases and 4 bases, in that order; junction bases with no gene match: 14. In DNA, the CDR3 is TGTGCCAGCAAGCCCAGAGAGGGAGGGCCCCCAGATACGCAGTATTTT. Translation gives CASKPREGGPPDTQYF.

This sequence joins TRBV4-1 and TRBJ2-7; D perhaps matches TRBD1 (5 bases). Germline CDR1 MGHRA, CDR2 YSYEKL. The CDR3 is 14 residues long. The V gene lost 3 bases and the J gene lost 1 base, with 10 bases spanning the gap. Written as DNA, the CDR3 is TGCGCCAGCAGCCACAGGGTCCTATCCTACGAGCAGTACTTC. It translates to CASSHRVLSYEQYF.